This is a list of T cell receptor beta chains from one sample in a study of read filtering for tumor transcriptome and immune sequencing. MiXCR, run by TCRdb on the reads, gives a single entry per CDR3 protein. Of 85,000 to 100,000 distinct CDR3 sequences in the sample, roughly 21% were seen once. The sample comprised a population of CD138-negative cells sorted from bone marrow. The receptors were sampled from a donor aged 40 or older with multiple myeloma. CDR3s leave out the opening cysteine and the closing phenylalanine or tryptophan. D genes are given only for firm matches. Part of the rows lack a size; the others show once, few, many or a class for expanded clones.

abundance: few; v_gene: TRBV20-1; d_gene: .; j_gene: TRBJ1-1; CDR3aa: SGAPNTEAF
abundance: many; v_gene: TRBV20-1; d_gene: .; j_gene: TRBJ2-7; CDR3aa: SARVPEFDSYEQY
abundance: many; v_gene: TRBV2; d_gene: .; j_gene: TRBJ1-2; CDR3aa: ASSGGQLYGYT
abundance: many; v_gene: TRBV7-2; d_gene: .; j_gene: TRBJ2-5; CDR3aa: ASSLRAGTPTSEETQY
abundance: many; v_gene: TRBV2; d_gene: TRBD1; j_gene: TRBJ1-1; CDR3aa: ASSEEGDSTEAF
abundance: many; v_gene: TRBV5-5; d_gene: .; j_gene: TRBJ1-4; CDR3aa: ASSLLHGSNEKLF
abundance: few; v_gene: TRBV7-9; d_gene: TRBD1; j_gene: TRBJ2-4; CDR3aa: AITPGGDIQY
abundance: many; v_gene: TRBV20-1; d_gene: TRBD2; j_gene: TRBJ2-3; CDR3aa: SAGLAGGRGDTQY
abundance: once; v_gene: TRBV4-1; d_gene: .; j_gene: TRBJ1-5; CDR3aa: ASSQDQASGGQPQH
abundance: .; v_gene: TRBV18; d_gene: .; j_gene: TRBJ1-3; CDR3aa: ASSSYTGSGNTIY
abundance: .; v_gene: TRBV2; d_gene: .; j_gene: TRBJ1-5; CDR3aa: ASSVGGRRQPQH
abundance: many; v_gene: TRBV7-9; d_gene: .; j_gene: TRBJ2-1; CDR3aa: ASSRGGGTYNEQF
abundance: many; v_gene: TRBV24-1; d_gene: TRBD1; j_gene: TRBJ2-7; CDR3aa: ATSAKGAPGRGS
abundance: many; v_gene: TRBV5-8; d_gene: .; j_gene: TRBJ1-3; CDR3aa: ASSLRYSGNTIY
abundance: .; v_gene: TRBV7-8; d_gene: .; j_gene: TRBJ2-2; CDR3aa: ASSLGTLWTLISNTGELF
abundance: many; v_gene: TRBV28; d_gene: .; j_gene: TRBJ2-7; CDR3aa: ASSRGPFSSYEQY
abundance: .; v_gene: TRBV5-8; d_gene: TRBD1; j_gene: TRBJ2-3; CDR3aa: ASRNDRGGSDTQY
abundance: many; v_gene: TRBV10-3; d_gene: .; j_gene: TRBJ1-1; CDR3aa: AIRHLVDNTEAF